The sequence of this T cell receptor beta chain was determined in a study of T-cell reconstitution after alpha-beta-depleted transplantation in children. Findings and caveats of the study: From surviving recipient T cells and thymic progenitors came the high day-60 TCRbeta diversity observed in some patients. T cells produced anew were the main source of T-cell counts and diversity one year after transplant. The study reportedly traced alpha-beta T cells about two months after transplant to several hundred expanded graft clones.

Unique molecular identifiers were incorporated into the prepared TCRbeta library. Using its own MiXCR run on the PCR reads, TCRdb lists one record per CDR3 protein. In the table there are hundreds of thousands of distinct CDR3 sequences, over 10% of which are singletons. The V gene's germline CDR1 is MNHEY and CDR2 SMNVEV (reference sequence). This CDR3 region has 14 residues. J gave up 7 bases and V 5 bases, and 7 bases lay outside the gene matches. This clonotype was detected a few times. What it binds is unknown. This material consisted of PBMCs, taken before TCRalphabeta/CD19-depleted stem cell transplant. This sequence joins TRBV27 and TRBJ2-2; TRBD2 agrees at 7 bases. This clonotype was obtained from a girl aged 2 to 9 with congenital amegakaryocytic thrombocytopenia, due to receive a stem cell transplant. This chain's CDR3 is CASSPLGLGGELFF. The DNA of the CDR3 is TGTGCCAGCAGTCCCCTTGGACTAGGCGGGGAGCTGTTTTTT.